The 20 T cell receptor beta chains listed next were all sequenced from one sample in a study of shared clonotypes between healthy human individuals. Sequencing was performed with immunoSEQ multiplex PCR; in TCRdb, only in-frame clones are kept and a portion is missing. The sample lists approximately 2,300,000 clones; under 95% were seen once. The sample comprised naive CD4+ T cells from PBMCs. Sample subset: CD45RA+ positively selected. The receptors shown here come from a man aged 18 to 30 in good health. Some clones in this sample may be carry-over from other donors' samples.

This rearrangement joins TRBV5-1 to TRBJ2-3; no definite D call. Germline CDR1 reads SGHRS; CDR2 reads YFSETQ. The germline V and J ends were trimmed by 4 bases and 2 bases, with 14 bases remaining between them. CDR3 length: 15 amino acids. CDR3 in amino acids: CASSVAFGTTDTQYF. CDR3 nucleotide sequence: TGCGCCAGCAGCGTGGCGTTCGGAACCACAGATACGCAGTATTTT.

Details on this clone: Additional DNA sequences in this sample encode the identical CDR3. This chain joins TRBV29-1 and TRBJ1-2, with D perhaps TRBD1 (5 bases). Germline CDR1 SQVTM, CDR2 ANQGSEA. The CDR3 is made up of 12 amino acids. V dropped 6 bases and J dropped 4 bases, with 12 bases sitting between them. CDR3 sequence reads: CSVPGTVYGYTF. Written as DNA, the CDR3 is TGCAGCGTCCCAGGGACTGTCTATGGCTACACCTTC.

This clone was recorded once. The rearrangement links TRBV6-1 to TRBJ2-1; 13 nucleotides match TRBD2. Per germline, CDR1 MNHNS and CDR2 SASEGT. The CDR3 is 15 amino acids. V shed 6 bases, J shed 12 bases, and the junction held 11 bases outside the gene matches. The CDR3 is CASRSGTSGMSRQFF. CDR3 sequence (DNA): TGTGCCAGCAGATCCGGGACTAGCGGGATGAGTAGGCAGTTCTTC.

This chain links TRBV7-9 with TRBJ1-5; 9 bases map to TRBD1. Per the germline V gene, CDR1 is SEHNR and CDR2 is FQNEAQ (reference sequence). J gave up 5 bases and V 6 bases, and 8 bases lay outside the gene matches. The CDR3 totals 15 residues. CDR3 sequence: CASSFTGQGDQPQHF. CDR3 DNA: TGTGCCAGCAGTTTCACGGGACAGGGTGATCAGCCCCAGCATTTT.

The chain's CDR3 is CASSLNSGRAGEQYF. The CDR3 DNA reads TGTGCCAGCAGCTTAAATAGCGGGAGGGCCGGCGAGCAGTACTTC. The chain carries TRBV7-3 and TRBJ2-7; 11 nucleotides align to TRBD2. The CDR3 covers 15 residues. In germline, CDR1 is SGHTA, CDR2 FQGTGA. Trimming removed 1 base from V and 6 bases from J; junction bases left unmatched: 5.

The V and J genes are TRBV5-1 and TRBJ2-7; 16 nucleotides agree with TRBD2. Germline trimming cut 4 bases from V and 6 bases from J; bases unmatched to any gene: 7. Germline CDR1 is SGHRS and CDR2 is YFSETQ. This CDR3 has 16 amino acids. The CDR3 loop reads CASSPGTSGRVGEQYF. Here the CDR3 DNA reads TGCGCCAGCAGCCCCGGGACTAGCGGGAGGGTAGGCGAGCAGTACTTC.

The V gene is TRBV12-5, the J gene TRBJ2-2; the D is unclear. Germline CDR1 LGHNT, CDR2 FRNRAP. CDR3 length: 13 residues. Trimming took 9 bases from V and 2 from J, leaving 10 bases between them. CDR3 DNA: TGTGCTAGCTCCGGGCGAAACACCGGGGAGCTGTTTTTT. Translating it yields CASSGRNTGELFF.

This chain links TRBV28 with TRBJ1-4, with TRBD1 matching over 10 bases. This CDR3 region has 16 residues. Germline V gene lookup returns CDR1 MDHEN and CDR2 SYDVKM. J lost 6 bases, V lost 6 bases, and 10 bases had no gene match. The CDR3 DNA reads as TGTGCCAGCAGCCCACGACAGGGGGCGAGTTATGAAAAACTGTTTTTT. This encodes CASSPRQGASYEKLFF.

J is TRBJ1-1 and V is TRBV6-5; D gene ambiguous. The CDR3 extends over 14 amino acids. V was clipped by 6 bases and J by 0 bases, with 11 bases between them. Per germline, CDR1 MNHEY and CDR2 SVGAGI. The CDR3 DNA reads as TGTGCCAGCAGGAGGGCCGTCTTGAACACTGAAGCTTTCTTT. Translated: CASRRAVLNTEAFF.

This clone was counted a single time. This chain links TRBV5-6 with TRBJ2-7; TRBD1 agrees at 12 bases. The CDR3 loop spans 15 amino acids. With V trimmed by 4 bases and J by 6 bases, 8 bases remained unmatched. Looked up from germline, CDR1 is SGHDT and CDR2 is YYEEEE. DNA for the CDR3: TGTGCCAGCAGCCCTCCCGGGACAGGGGGCCGCGAGCAGTACTTC. Amino acids: CASSPPGTGGREQYF.

The chain joins TRBV5-6 to TRBJ1-1, with D maybe TRBD1 (6 bases). V lost 5 bases and J lost 6, with 11 bases in between. The CDR3 totals 12 residues. The germline CDR1 and CDR2 sequences are SGHDT and YYEEEE. The CDR3 reads CASRGAKSEAFF. In DNA form, the CDR3 reads TGTGCCAGCAGGGGGGCAAAGTCTGAAGCTTTCTTT.

The chain has TRBV27 and TRBJ2-7; D possibly corresponds to TRBD1 (6 bases). Per the germline V gene, CDR1 is MNHEY and CDR2 is SMNVEV (reference sequence). Trimming left V 3 bases short and J 0 bases short, with 9 bases between. This CDR3 has 14 amino acids. Here the CDR3 DNA reads TGTGCCAGCAGTTTGCAGACAGGCTCCTACGAGCAGTACTTC. It encodes CASSLQTGSYEQYF.

The chain combines TRBV2 with TRBJ1-3; perhaps TRBD1 as D (5 bases). V gave up 3 bases and J gave up 15 bases, with 12 bases separating them. The CDR3 runs 11 residues. Per germline, CDR1 SNHLY and CDR2 FYNNEI. DNA for the CDR3: TGTGCCAGCAGTGACGGGGGAAGAGGATATTTT. Its protein is CASSDGGRGYF.

This clone appeared once. DNA for the CDR3: TGTGCCAGCAGCGTGACTAGCGTCATTGAGCAGTTCTTC. As protein: CASSVTSVIEQFF. J is TRBJ2-1 and V is TRBV7-2, with 8 bases matching TRBD2. The germline CDR1 and CDR2 sequences are SGHTA and FQGNSA. The CDR3 has 13 residues. The ends lost 5 bases at V and 9 bases at J; junction bases unmatched: 6.

This sequence joins TRBV10-3 and TRBJ2-7; TRBD2 matches 7 bases. The CDR3 is 12 residues long. V lost 5 bases to trimming and J lost 6 bases; unmatched junction nucleotides: 4. The germline V gene encodes CDR1 ENHRY and CDR2 SYGVKD. DNA for the CDR3: TGTGCCATCAGTAGGGAGGGGAGCGAGCAGTACTTC. It encodes CAISREGSEQYF.

The gene calls are TRBV19 and TRBJ2-1; D unclear. Trimming took 11 bases from V and 1 from J, leaving 6 bases between them. The germline gives CDR1 LNHDA, CDR2 SQIVND (reference sequence). The CDR3 has 11 amino acids. The chain's CDR3 is CAVGSYNEQFF. As DNA, the CDR3 is TGTGCCGTAGGGTCCTACAATGAGCAGTTCTTC.

As regards this clone: Other DNA variants within this sample encode the same CDR3. V is TRBV9 and J is TRBJ2-3; D unclear. The germline V and J ends were trimmed by 1 base and 1 base, with 7 bases remaining between them. Germline V CDR1 and CDR2: SGDLS, YYNGEE. This CDR3 region has 14 residues. In DNA, the CDR3 is TGTGCCAGCAGCGTAAGGGCAGGCACAGATACGCAGTATTTT. It encodes CASSVRAGTDTQYF.

The V gene is TRBV11-2, the J gene TRBJ2-1; D is unclear. The V and J ends lost 4 bases and 3 bases respectively, with 13 bases between them. CDR3 length: 15 residues. CDR1 SGHAT and CDR2 FQNNGV come from the germline V gene. DNA for the CDR3: TGTGCCAGCAGCTCACTGAAGGGCTACTACAATGAGCAGTTCTTC. Protein: CASSSLKGYYNEQFF.

The CDR3 DNA follows: TGCGCCAGCAGCTCCAGACAGGGTCTGGGCGAGCAGTACTTC. Amino acids: CASSSRQGLGEQYF. This chain links TRBV5-1 with TRBJ2-7; 7 bases are shared with TRBD1. Per germline, CDR1 SGHRS and CDR2 YFSETQ. V lost 3 bases to trimming and J lost 6 bases; unmatched junction nucleotides: 9. CDR3 length: 14 amino acids.

Only one count was recorded for this clone. Other nucleotide sequences in the sample specify the same CDR3. This sequence joins TRBV5-1 and TRBJ2-3; D not resolved. The germline V and J ends were trimmed by 3 bases and 6 bases, with 8 bases remaining between them. The CDR3 totals 12 residues. CDR1 is SGHRS and CDR2 is YFSETQ in the germline V gene. CDR3 loop: CASSSPTDTQYF. CDR3 nucleotides: TGCGCCAGCAGCTCCCCCACGGATACGCAGTATTTT. Together with reference TRBV5-1 and TRBJ2-3, the CDR3 gives the full variable domain: KAGVTQTPRYLIKTRGQQVTLSCSPISGHRSVSWYQQTPGQGLQFLFEYFSETQRNKGNFPGRFSGRQFSNSRSEMNVSTLELGDSALYLCASSSPTDTQYFGPGTRLTVL.